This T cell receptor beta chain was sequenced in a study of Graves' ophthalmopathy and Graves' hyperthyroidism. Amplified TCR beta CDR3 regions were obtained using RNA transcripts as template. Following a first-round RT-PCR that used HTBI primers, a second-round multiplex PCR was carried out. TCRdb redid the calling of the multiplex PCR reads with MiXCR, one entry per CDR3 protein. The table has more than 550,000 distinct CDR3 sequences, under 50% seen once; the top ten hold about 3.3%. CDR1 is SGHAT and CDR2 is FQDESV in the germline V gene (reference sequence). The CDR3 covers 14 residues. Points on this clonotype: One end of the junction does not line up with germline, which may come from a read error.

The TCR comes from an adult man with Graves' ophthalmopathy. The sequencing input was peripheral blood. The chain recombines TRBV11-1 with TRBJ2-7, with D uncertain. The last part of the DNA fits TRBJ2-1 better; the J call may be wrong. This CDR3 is CASSLALTYNEQFF. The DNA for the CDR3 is TGTGCCAGCAGTTTAGCCCTCACCTACAATGAGCAGTTCTTC.